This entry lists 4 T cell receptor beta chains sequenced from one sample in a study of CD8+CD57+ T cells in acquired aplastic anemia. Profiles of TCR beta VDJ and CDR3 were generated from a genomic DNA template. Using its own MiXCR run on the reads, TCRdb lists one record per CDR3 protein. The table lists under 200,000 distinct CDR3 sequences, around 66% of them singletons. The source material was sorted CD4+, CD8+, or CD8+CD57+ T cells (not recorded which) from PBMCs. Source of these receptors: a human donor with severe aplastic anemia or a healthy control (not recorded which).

CDR3 amino acids: CASSWPTSGAAETQYF. The CDR3, as DNA: TGTGCCAGCAGTTGGCCGACTAGCGGGGCGGCGGAGACCCAGTACTTC. The genes are TRBV7-8 and TRBJ2-5, with 11 nucleotides matching TRBD2. The CDR3 loop spans 16 amino acids. Unmatched junction bases numbered 11, after V lost 6 bases and J lost 5 bases. Germline loops: CDR1 SGHVS, CDR2 FQNEAQ.

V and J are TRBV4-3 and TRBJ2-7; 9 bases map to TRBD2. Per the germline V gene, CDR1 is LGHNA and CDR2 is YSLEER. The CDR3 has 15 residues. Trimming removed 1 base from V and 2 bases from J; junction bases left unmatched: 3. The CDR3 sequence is CASSQARGGPYEQYF. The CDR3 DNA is TGCGCCAGCAGCCAAGCGCGGGGGGGCCCCTACGAGCAGTACTTC.

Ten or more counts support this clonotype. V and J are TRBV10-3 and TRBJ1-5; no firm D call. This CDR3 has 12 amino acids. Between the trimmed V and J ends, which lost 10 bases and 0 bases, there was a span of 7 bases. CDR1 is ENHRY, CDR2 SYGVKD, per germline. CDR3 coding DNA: TGTGCCACCAAAAATAGCAATCAGCCCCAGCATTTT. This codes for CATKNSNQPQHF.

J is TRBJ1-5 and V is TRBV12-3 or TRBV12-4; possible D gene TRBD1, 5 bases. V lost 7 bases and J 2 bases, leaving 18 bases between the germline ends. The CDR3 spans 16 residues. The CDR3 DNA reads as TGTGCCAGCATCCCGTTTAGAGGGGACGGCAATCAGCCCCAGCATTTT. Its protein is CASIPFRGDGNQPQHF.